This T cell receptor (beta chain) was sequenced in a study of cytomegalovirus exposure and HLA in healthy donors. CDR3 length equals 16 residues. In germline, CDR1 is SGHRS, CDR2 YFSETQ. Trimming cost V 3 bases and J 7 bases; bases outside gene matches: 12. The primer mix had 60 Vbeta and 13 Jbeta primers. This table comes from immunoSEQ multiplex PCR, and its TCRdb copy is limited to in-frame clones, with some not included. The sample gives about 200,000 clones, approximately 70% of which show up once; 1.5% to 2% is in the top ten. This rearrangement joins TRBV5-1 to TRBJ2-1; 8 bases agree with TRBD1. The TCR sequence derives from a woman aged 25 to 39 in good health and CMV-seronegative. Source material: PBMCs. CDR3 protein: CASSWTGPKGGNEQFF. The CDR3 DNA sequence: TGCGCCAGCAGCTGGACAGGGCCTAAAGGGGGGAATGAGCAGTTCTTC.